The clone carrying this TCR beta chain has only a few counts. The antigen is undetermined. This record belongs to a study of T cells after yellow fever vaccination. Study background: SMART-Seq v4 Ultra Low Input prepared the low-cell-number fractions.

Findings of the study overall: At approximately 95% for CD4 and about 88% for CD8, most primary-vaccination clones showed up again after the booster. Clonotypes appearing in both CD4 and CD8 compartments existed, and their share was small.

Conversion of TCR transcripts into cDNA relied on 5'RACE template switching, which added a universal primer site and UMIs. TCRdb redid the calling of the 5' RACE reads with MiXCR, one entry per CDR3 protein. Among 500,000 to 650,000 distinct CDR3 sequences, around 16% were seen once, and the ten largest hold roughly a sixth. In germline, CDR1 is MNHNS, CDR2 SASEGT. CDR3 length: 15 residues. The J segment lost 8 bases and the V segment lost 6 bases, leaving 9 bases of the junction unmatched. The rearrangement links TRBV6-1 to TRBJ1-6, with 8 bases that match TRBD1. The sample was PBMCs, taken 4 to 6 days after the first yellow fever vaccination. The TCR comes from a man between 18 and 29 years old who received the YFV17D yellow fever vaccine. The CDR3 region is CASSKRTGQDSPLHF. CDR3 bases: TGTGCCAGCAGCAAACGGACAGGGCAGGATTCACCCCTCCACTTT.